The 10 T cell receptor beta chains presented below share a single source sample, sequenced in a study of blood T cell repertoires in COVID-19. Profiling relied on immunoSEQ multiplex PCR, and the TCRdb table lists in-frame clones only, not all of them. The sample lists 84,000 or so clones; 88% were seen once. Sequencing input: peripheral blood. Receptor source: a man aged 65-85 years with acute or convalescent COVID-19.

The rearrangement links TRBV7-6 to TRBJ1-1; no clear D gene. The CDR3 is made up of 13 amino acids. Germline V gene data show CDR1 as SGHVS and CDR2 as FNYEAQ. The V end lost 6 bases, the J end lost 7 bases, and 15 bases lay between the germline ends. The CDR3 coding sequence is TGTGCCAGCAGTCCAAAATTCTCAGGTGAAGCTTTCTTT. Encoded protein: CASSPKFSGEAFF.

The genes are TRBV2 and TRBJ1-2, with a tentative D call TRBD1 (5 bases). V was pared by 10 bases and J by 2 bases, with 20 bases between. The germline CDR1 and CDR2 sequences are SNHLY and FYNNEI. The CDR3 length is 15 residues. CDR3 nucleotides: TGTGCCATACGCGATATGGGGCTGAAGAACTATGGCTACACCTTC. It encodes CAIRDMGLKNYGYTF.

V and J are TRBV7-6 and TRBJ1-1; TRBD1 is a possible D gene (5 bases). V gave up 5 bases and J gave up 1 base, with 17 bases separating them. The CDR3 extends over 16 amino acids. Germline loops: CDR1 SGHVS, CDR2 FNYEAQ. The CDR3 DNA reads TGTGCCAGCAGCCCCGGGGGAGGGACTCGGAACACTGAAGCTTTCTTT. This translates into CASSPGGGTRNTEAFF.

The rearrangement uses TRBV19 and TRBJ1-2; D is undetermined. The CDR3 spans 17 residues. Trimming pared 7 bases from V and 2 bases from J, leaving 23 bases between. The V gene's germline CDR1 is LNHDA and CDR2 SQIVND (reference sequence). Here the CDR3 reads CASTIRHNREPNYGYTF. CDR3 bases: TGTGCCAGTACTATTCGTCACAATCGTGAACCCAACTATGGCTACACCTTC.

The rearrangement uses TRBV19 and TRBJ1-2; 7 bases are shared with TRBD1. The CDR3 spans 15 residues. J was trimmed by 2 bases and V by 4 bases; bases with no gene match: 7. Germline CDR1 LNHDA, CDR2 SQIVND (reference sequence). CDR3 sequence: CASSTRQTGNYGYTF. The DNA of the CDR3 is TGTGCCAGTAGTACCCGACAGACAGGGAACTATGGCTACACCTTC.

The DNA of the CDR3 is TGTGCCAGCAGCGTAGCTCCGGGGGAGACCCAGTACTTC. This gives the protein CASSVAPGETQYF. V usage is TRBV9 and J usage is TRBJ2-5; the D gene is possibly TRBD2 (5 bases). Per the germline V gene, CDR1 is SGDLS and CDR2 is YYNGEE. Trimming took off 0 bases at V and 5 bases at J, with 8 bases between the two ends. This CDR3 has 13 amino acids.

A remark on this clone: Other DNA sequences in the same sample also yield this CDR3. The chain has TRBV28 and TRBJ2-7; tentative D call: TRBD1 (6 bases). V was cut by 8 bases and J by 1 base, with 15 bases left in between. Per the germline V gene, CDR1 is MDHEN and CDR2 is SYDVKM. The CDR3 runs to 14 residues. CDR3 amino acids: CASRPSRGSYEQYF. CDR3 nucleotide sequence: TGTGCCAGCCGCCCCTCCAGGGGTTCCTACGAGCAGTACTTC.

This chain joins TRBV6-2 or TRBV6-3 and TRBJ2-1; the D gene is possibly TRBD2 (5 bases). Germline V gene lookup returns CDR1 MNHEY and CDR2 SVGEGT. This CDR3 contains 17 residues. Trimming left V 6 bases short and J 0 bases short, with 18 bases between. In nucleotides, the CDR3 is TGTGCCAGCAGCTATTGGGCGGGTATGGGCTCCTACAATGAGCAGTTCTTC. The encoded protein is CASSYWAGMGSYNEQFF.

The chain joins TRBV7-2 to TRBJ2-1; no definite D call. V lost 2 bases to trimming and J lost 4 bases, with 12 bases between them. CDR1 and CDR2 from the germline V gene are SGHTA and FQGNSA. This CDR3 has 15 amino acids. CDR3 protein: CASSLLPSVYNEQFF. The DNA of the CDR3 is TGTGCCAGCAGCTTACTGCCCTCGGTTTACAATGAGCAGTTCTTC. The full variable domain, its missing parts supplied by reference TRBV7-2 and TRBJ2-1, is GAGVSQSPSNKVTEKGKDVELRCDPISGHTALYWYRQSLGQGLEFLIYFQGNSAPDKSGLPSDRFSAERTGGSVSTLTIQRTQQEDSAVYLCASSLLPSVYNEQFFGPGTRLTVL.

The genes are TRBV3-1 (or the pseudogene TRBV3-2) and TRBJ2-7, with 7 nucleotides matching TRBD1. The CDR3 sequence is 14 residues long. After removal of 4 bases from V and 1 base from J, the junction contained 4 bases not matched to a gene. In germline, CDR1 is LGHDT, CDR2 YNNKEL (reference sequence). This chain's CDR3 is CASSRGTASYEQYF. The CDR3 coding sequence is TGTGCCAGCAGCCGAGGGACAGCTTCCTACGAGCAGTACTTC.